A single sample is the source of the 25 T cell receptor beta chains below, sequenced in a study of T cells in Graves' hyperthyroidism and ophthalmopathy. Researchers amplified the TCR beta CDR3 regions from RNA transcripts. TCR CDR3 underwent first-round RT-PCR with the HTBI primer set. TCRdb re-called the multiplex PCR reads through MiXCR, storing one row per CDR3 protein. Of more than 550,000 distinct CDR3 sequences listed, 40% to 55% are singletons. Sequenced input: peripheral blood or thyroid tissue (not recorded which). The source is an adult man with Graves' disease, either hyperthyroidism or ophthalmopathy (not recorded which).

The chain carries TRBV6-5 and TRBJ1-2, with a possible D match to TRBD1 (6 bases). Germline-derived CDR1 and CDR2 are MNHEY and SVGAGI. CDR3 length equals 14 residues. The ends were cut back, 6 bases at V and 6 bases at J, with 17 bases in the middle. The CDR3 here is CASSLLGGRNGYTF. CDR3 coding DNA: TGTGCCAGCAGCTTACTGGGGGGCAGAAATGGCTACACCTTC.

The CDR3 region has the DNA TGCAGGGGAACAGGGAGCTCTGGAAACACCATATATTTT. Amino acid sequence: CRGTGSSGNTIYF. The chain recombines TRBV29-1 with TRBJ1-3; a possible D gene is TRBD1 (6 bases). This CDR3 is built from 13 residues. From germline, CDR1 is SQVTM and CDR2 ANQGSEA.

The V gene is TRBV10-3, the J gene TRBJ1-2; 12 bases map to TRBD1. This CDR3 is built from 17 residues. The J segment lost 2 bases and the V segment lost 2 bases, leaving 6 bases of the junction unmatched. CDR1 and CDR2 from the germline V gene are ENHRY and SYGVKD. CDR3 nucleotide sequence: TGTGCCATCAGTGAGCCCGGGACAGGGGGCAACAACTATGGCTACACCTTC. This encodes CAISEPGTGGNNYGYTF.

J is TRBJ1-2 and V is TRBV29-1; D unresolved. Per the germline V gene, CDR1 is SQVTM and CDR2 is ANQGSEA. This CDR3 is built from 8 residues. V was pared by 7 bases and J by 8 bases, with 5 bases between. The DNA of the CDR3 is TGCAGCGACTGGGGCTACACCTTC. Its translation: CSDWGYTF.

This clonotype was picked up many times. CDR3 nucleotide sequence: TGTGCCAGCAGCGAGGACAGGGGGGACACCATATATTTT. The encoded protein is CASSEDRGDTIYF. V is TRBV7-9 and J is TRBJ1-3, with 10 bases that match TRBD1. Germline lookup yields CDR1 SEHNR and CDR2 FQNEAQ (reference sequence). Trimming at V came to 5 bases and at J to 8 bases, leaving 3 bases not matched to a gene. The CDR3 consists of 13 residues.

This clonotype was counted ten times or more. The chain couples TRBV7-9 to TRBJ1-2, with D possibly TRBD1 on 6 matching bases. The germline gives CDR1 SEHNR, CDR2 FQNEAQ (reference sequence). The CDR3 is 13 amino acids. The germline V and J ends were trimmed by 5 bases and 3 bases, with 10 bases remaining between them. For the CDR3, the DNA is TGTGCCAGCAGCCCCGGACAGTACTATGGCTACACCTTC. Protein sequence: CASSPGQYYGYTF.

Only one count was recorded for this clonotype. V gene TRBV9 combines with J gene TRBJ1-4; D remains ambiguous. The V end lost 7 bases, the J end lost 8 bases, and 15 bases lay between the germline ends. The CDR3 loop spans 13 amino acids. The V gene's germline CDR1 is SGDLS and CDR2 YYNGEE. DNA for the CDR3: TGTGCCAGCTCCCTGTGGGGTGACGAAAAACTGTTTTTT. It specifies CASSLWGDEKLFF.

As regards this clonotype: One end of the junction fails to match germline, which may point to a read error. J is TRBJ1-2 and V is TRBV25-1; TRBD1 is a possible D gene (6 bases). The CDR3 is 13 amino acids. The germline gives CDR1 MGHDK, CDR2 SYGVNS. In DNA, the CDR3 is TGTGCCAGCAGGGAGACAGGTGCTTATGACTACACCTTC. Protein sequence: CASRETGAYDYTF.

This clonotype was found many times. V is TRBV7-8 and J is TRBJ1-5, with D possibly TRBD1 on 5 matching bases. This CDR3 has 14 residues. CDR1 SGHVS and CDR2 FQNEAQ come from the germline V gene. With 5 bases removed from V and 5 bases from J, the gap between germline ends came to 13 bases. The CDR3 bases are TGTGCCAGCAGCCCAGTGGGGGGTTATCAGCCCCAGCATTTT. Translation gives CASSPVGGYQPQHF.

Only a few counts were recorded for this clonotype. V is TRBV12-3 or TRBV12-4 and J is TRBJ2-7; D remains ambiguous. The CDR3 spans 15 residues. The V end lost 6 bases, the J end lost 3 bases, and 18 bases lay between the germline ends. CDR3 region: CASRRTDKRLYEQYF. The CDR3, as DNA: TGTGCCAGCAGGAGGACCGACAAACGACTCTACGAGCAGTACTTC.

This clonotype was detected once. J is TRBJ2-7 and V is TRBV15, with 7 nucleotides matching TRBD1. V gave up 0 bases and J gave up 3 bases; unmatched junction bases: 5. From germline, CDR1 is LNHNV and CDR2 YYDKDF (reference sequence). The CDR3 spans 15 residues. The CDR3 sequence: CATSRDRSGGYEQYF. The CDR3 region has the DNA TGTGCCACCAGCAGAGATCGCTCAGGGGGCTACGAGCAGTACTTC. Drawing the rest from reference TRBV15 and TRBJ2-7, the complete variable domain is DAMVIQNPRYQVTQFGKPVTLSCSQTLNHNVMYWYQQKSSQAPKLLFHYYDKDFNNEADTPDNFQSRRPNTSFCFLDIRSPGLGDTAMYLCATSRDRSGGYEQYFGPGTRLTVT.

V gene TRBV4-3 combines with J gene TRBJ1-1, with 7 bases identical to TRBD1. This CDR3 contains 16 residues. After removal of 1 base from V and 4 bases from J, the junction contained 9 bases not matched to a gene. Germline CDR1 LGHNA, CDR2 YSLEER. CDR3 residues: CASSQALRQGGTEAFF. CDR3 coding DNA: TGCGCCAGCAGCCAAGCTCTTCGGCAGGGGGGCACTGAAGCTTTCTTT.

This chain connects TRBV5-1 to TRBJ1-6; unclear D gene. CDR1 is SGHRS, CDR2 YFSETQ, per germline. The ends were cut back, 0 bases at V and 13 bases at J, with 14 bases in the middle. CDR3 length: 14 residues. The CDR3 region is CASSLDGDYQPLHF. CDR3 sequence (DNA): TGCGCCAGCAGCTTGGACGGCGATTATCAGCCCCTCCACTTT.

This clonotype was observed many times. The chain couples TRBV7-2 to TRBJ2-7, with D unresolved. CDR1 and CDR2 (germline): SGHTA, FQGNSA. This CDR3 is built from 15 residues. V gave up 1 base and J gave up 2 bases, with 12 bases separating them. Here the CDR3 reads CASSLGPIDTYEQYF. The DNA of the CDR3 is TGTGCCAGCAGCTTAGGCCCGATCGACACCTACGAGCAGTACTTC. The whole variable domain, remainder taken from reference TRBV7-2 and TRBJ2-7, is GAGVSQSPSNKVTEKGKDVELRCDPISGHTALYWYRQSLGQGLEFLIYFQGNSAPDKSGLPSDRFSAERTGGSVSTLTIQRTQQEDSAVYLCASSLGPIDTYEQYFGPGTRLTVT.

The CDR3 loop is CASSLLQVYRSSGDEQYF. The DNA for the CDR3 is TGTGCCAGCAGCTTGCTTCAAGTATACAGAAGCTCGGGCGACGAGCAGTACTTC. The rearrangement links TRBV5-4 to TRBJ2-7; no definite D call. The CDR3 is 18 residues long. Germline V lookup: CDR1 SGHNT, CDR2 YYREEE (reference sequence). Trimming left V 1 base short and J 5 bases short, with 25 bases between.

This clonotype was recorded once. This could be a read error, since a much larger clone is one nucleotide away. This rearrangement joins TRBV7-9 to TRBJ1-1; TRBD1 is a possible D gene (6 bases). Trimming stripped 3 bases from V and 3 bases from J, with 14 bases between. Per the germline V gene, CDR1 is SEHNR and CDR2 is FQNEAQ (reference sequence). The CDR3 covers 15 residues. Here the CDR3 reads CASSFRQGQDTEAFF. DNA for the CDR3: TGTGCCAGCAGCTTCCGTCAGGGGCAGGACACTGAAGCTTTCTTT.

This clonotype came up many times. The chain employs TRBV7-9 and TRBJ1-2; the D gene is possibly TRBD1 (6 bases). The CDR3 has 14 amino acids. Per germline, CDR1 SEHNR and CDR2 FQNEAQ (reference sequence). V lost 5 bases, J lost 4 bases, and 14 bases lay in between. In DNA, the CDR3 is TGTGCCAGCAGCCCTAAGAGGGGGTCCTATGGCTACACCTTC. This codes for CASSPKRGSYGYTF. The variable domain in full, completed from reference TRBV7-9 and TRBJ1-2, reads DTGVSQNPRHKITKRGQNVTFRCDPISEHNRLYWYRQTLGQGPEFLTYFQNEAQLEKSRLLSDRFSAERPKGSFSTLEIQRTEQGDSAMYLCASSPKRGSYGYTFGSGTRLTVV.

Worth noting for this clonotype: Being one base from a much bigger clone, this may be a read error. The chain carries TRBV5-1 and TRBJ1-1; 8 bases map to TRBD1. Germline CDR1 is SGHRS and CDR2 is YFSETQ. The CDR3 sequence is 14 residues long. The V gene end was trimmed by 4 bases and the J gene end by 1 base; junction bases not matched to a gene: 3. The CDR3 region is CASSHGTGNTEAFF. In DNA form, the CDR3 reads TGCGCCAGCAGCCACGGGACAGGGAACACTGAAGCTTTCTTT.

The gene calls are TRBV2 and TRBJ1-2; D perhaps matches TRBD1 (6 bases). The CDR3 length is 15 residues. Deletions cut 5 bases from V and 5 bases from J, with 18 bases between. Looked up from germline, CDR1 is SNHLY and CDR2 is FYNNEI. This chain's CDR3 is CASSLDWTEVYGYTF. CDR3 in DNA: TGTGCCAGCAGTCTGGACTGGACAGAGGTTTATGGCTACACCTTC.

In its sample, this clonotype was seen many times. The J gene is TRBJ1-1, the V gene TRBV5-1; 7 bases match TRBD1. The CDR3 is 14 amino acids. The V gene's germline CDR1 is SGHRS and CDR2 YFSETQ. V shed 2 bases and J 4 bases; nucleotides not matched to a gene: 5. CDR3 loop: CASSLYQGGTEAFF. The CDR3 bases are TGCGCCAGCAGCTTATATCAGGGGGGCACTGAAGCTTTCTTT.

This clonotype was observed at least ten times. This chain joins TRBV12-3 or TRBV12-4 and TRBJ1-2; 8 bases agree with TRBD1. Unmatched junction bases numbered 7, after V lost 3 bases and J lost 4 bases. CDR3 length: 15 amino acids. CDR3 nucleotide sequence: TGTGCCAGCAGTTTGGCAGGGGGCACTTCCTATGGCTACACCTTC. Translating it yields CASSLAGGTSYGYTF.

In this sample, this clonotype turned up a few times. V is TRBV10-3 and J is TRBJ1-4, with 8 bases matching TRBD1. This CDR3 region has 14 residues. Germline V lookup: CDR1 ENHRY, CDR2 SYGVKD. Trimming removed 6 bases from V and 5 bases from J; junction bases left unmatched: 5. The CDR3 DNA reads TGTGCCATCAGCCCAGGGGGCGCGAATGAAAAACTGTTTTTT. Amino acid sequence: CAISPGGANEKLFF.

This rearrangement joins TRBV29-1 to TRBJ1-5, with 8 bases aligning to TRBD1. The V gene end was trimmed by 6 bases and the J gene end by 9 bases; junction bases not matched to a gene: 10. The CDR3 covers 13 residues. Per germline, CDR1 SQVTM and CDR2 ANQGSEA. The CDR3 DNA is TGCAGCGTGGGGACAGGACAGTCTCCGCCCCAGCATTTT. This translates into CSVGTGQSPPQHF. Using reference TRBV29-1 and TRBJ1-5 for the parts outside the CDR3, the full variable domain is SAVISQKPSRDICQRGTSLTIQCQVDSQVTMMFWYRQQPGQSLTLIATANQGSEATYESGFVIDKFPISRPNLTFSTLTVSNMSPEDSSIYLCSVGTGQSPPQHFGDGTRLSIL.

The chain uses TRBV12-3 or TRBV12-4 and TRBJ1-2; no reliable D call. This CDR3 comprises 13 residues. The V end lost 2 bases, the J end lost 8 bases, and 12 bases lay between the germline ends. The chain's CDR3 is CASSLSQVEGYTF. The CDR3 region has the DNA TGTGCCAGCAGTTTAAGTCAGGTTGAAGGCTACACCTTC.

As regards this clonotype: The junction differs from germline at one of its ends, possibly a read error. The J gene is TRBJ2-5, the V gene TRBV25-1; no clear D. The germline V gene encodes CDR1 MGHDK and CDR2 SYGVNS. CDR3 length: 16 residues. As DNA, the CDR3 is TGTACCAGCAGCCTCCTCCCCCAAGGCCAGCAAGAGACCCAGTACTTC. Translation gives CTSSLLPQGQQETQYF.